This T cell receptor (beta chain) was captured in a study of T cells in Graves' hyperthyroidism and ophthalmopathy. Whole-study context: Peripheral blood was collected at initial diagnosis, before any treatment.

Researchers took RNA transcripts and amplified the TCR beta CDR3 regions from them. When the TCR CDR3 underwent first-round RT-PCR, the HTBI primer set was used. TCRdb recomputed calls from the multiplex PCR reads with MiXCR, one row per CDR3 protein. The repertoire consists of some 350,000 distinct CDR3 sequences, with roughly 13% occurring once and the leading ten covering 34%. V shed 6 bases and J 3 bases; nucleotides not matched to a gene: 5. Germline-derived CDR1 and CDR2 are ENHRY and SYGVKD. CDR3 size: 13 residues. Clinical Activity Scores of at least 3, NOSPECS grades of at least 4 and durations under 3 months characterized ophthalmopathy patients. Isolation of PBMCs was performed on 8.5 to 10 ml fresh peripheral blood.

Specimen: blood. This sequence originates from a woman between 40 and 55 years old with Graves' ophthalmopathy. The chain uses TRBV10-3 and TRBJ2-7; 7 nucleotides align to TRBD1. CDR3 DNA sequence: TGTGCCATCAGCCGGGACAGCTACTACGAGCAGTACTTC. It specifies CAISRDSYYEQYF.